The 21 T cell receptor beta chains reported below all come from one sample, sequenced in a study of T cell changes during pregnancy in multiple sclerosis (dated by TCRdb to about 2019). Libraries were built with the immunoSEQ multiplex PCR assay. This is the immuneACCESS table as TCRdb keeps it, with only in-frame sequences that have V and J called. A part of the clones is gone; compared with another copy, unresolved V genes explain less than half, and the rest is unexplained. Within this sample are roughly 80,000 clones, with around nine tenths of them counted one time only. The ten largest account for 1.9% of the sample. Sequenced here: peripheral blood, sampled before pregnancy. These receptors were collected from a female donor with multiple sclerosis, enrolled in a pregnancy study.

The CDR3 sequence is CASRPAGPQQFF. The CDR3, as DNA: TGTGCCAGCAGGCCCGCGGGGCCTCAGCAGTTCTTC. This chain uses TRBV2 with TRBJ2-1, with D maybe TRBD2 (6 bases). Trimming took off 6 bases at V and 11 bases at J, with 14 bases between the two ends. Germline V gene sequence: CDR1 SNHLY, CDR2 FYNNEI. The CDR3 is 12 residues long.

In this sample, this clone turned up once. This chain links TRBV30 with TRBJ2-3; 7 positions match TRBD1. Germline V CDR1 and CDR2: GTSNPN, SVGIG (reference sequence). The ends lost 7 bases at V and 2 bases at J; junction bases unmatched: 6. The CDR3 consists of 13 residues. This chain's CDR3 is CAFGQAYTDTQYF. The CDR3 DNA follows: TGTGCCTTCGGACAGGCTTACACAGATACGCAGTATTTT.

In DNA, the CDR3 is TGTGCCAGCTCACCAATGGTTAACCGGGAGACCCAGTACTTC. This codes for CASSPMVNRETQYF. This rearrangement joins TRBV18 to TRBJ2-5; D is uncertain. V dropped 2 bases and J dropped 5 bases, with 12 bases sitting between them. The CDR3 runs to 14 residues. Germline assignment: CDR1 KGHSH and CDR2 LQKENI.

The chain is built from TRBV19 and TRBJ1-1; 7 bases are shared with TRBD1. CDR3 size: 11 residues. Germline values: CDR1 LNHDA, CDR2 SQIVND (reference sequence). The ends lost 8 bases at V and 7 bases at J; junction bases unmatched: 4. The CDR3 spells CASGTVLEAFF. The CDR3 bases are TGTGCCAGTGGGACAGTCCTTGAAGCTTTCTTT.

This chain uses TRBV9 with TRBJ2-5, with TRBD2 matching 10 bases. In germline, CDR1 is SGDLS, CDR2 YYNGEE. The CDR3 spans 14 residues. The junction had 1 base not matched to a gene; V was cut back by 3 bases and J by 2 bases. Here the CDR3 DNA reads TGTGCCAGCAGCGAGGGACTAGCGCAAGAGACCCAGTACTTC. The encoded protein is CASSEGLAQETQYF.

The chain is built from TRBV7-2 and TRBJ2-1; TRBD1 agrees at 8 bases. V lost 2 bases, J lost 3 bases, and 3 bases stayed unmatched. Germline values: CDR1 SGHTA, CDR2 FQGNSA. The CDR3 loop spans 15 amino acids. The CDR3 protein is CASSLQGADYNEQFF. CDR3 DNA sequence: TGTGCCAGCAGCTTACAGGGGGCCGACTACAATGAGCAGTTCTTC.

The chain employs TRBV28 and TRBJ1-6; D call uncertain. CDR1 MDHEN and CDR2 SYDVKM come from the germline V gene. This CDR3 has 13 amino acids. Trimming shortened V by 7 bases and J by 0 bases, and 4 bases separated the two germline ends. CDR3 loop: CASINSYNSPLHF. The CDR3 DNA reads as TGTGCCAGCATCAACTCCTATAATTCACCCCTCCACTTT.

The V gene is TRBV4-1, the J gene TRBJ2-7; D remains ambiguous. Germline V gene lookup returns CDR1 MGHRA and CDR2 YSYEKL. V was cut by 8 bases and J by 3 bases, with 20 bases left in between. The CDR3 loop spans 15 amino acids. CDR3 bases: TGCGCCAGCGCGAAGCTGGGCCACACTGGCTACGAGCAGTACTTC. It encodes CASAKLGHTGYEQYF.

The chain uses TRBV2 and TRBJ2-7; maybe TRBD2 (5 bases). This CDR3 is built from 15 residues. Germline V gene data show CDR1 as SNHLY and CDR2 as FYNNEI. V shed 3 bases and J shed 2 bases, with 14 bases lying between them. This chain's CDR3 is CASSEGDPSAYEQYF. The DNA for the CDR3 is TGTGCCAGCAGTGAGGGAGACCCCAGTGCCTACGAGCAGTACTTC.

For the CDR3, the DNA is TGCAGCGTTGAGGACAGGGGACACTCCTACGAGCAGTACTTC. Translating gives CSVEDRGHSYEQYF. The rearrangement uses TRBV29-1 and TRBJ2-7, with TRBD1 matching 9 bases. With V trimmed by 3 bases and J by 0 bases, 3 bases remained unmatched. CDR3 length: 14 amino acids. The germline V gene has CDR1 SQVTM and CDR2 ANQGSEA.

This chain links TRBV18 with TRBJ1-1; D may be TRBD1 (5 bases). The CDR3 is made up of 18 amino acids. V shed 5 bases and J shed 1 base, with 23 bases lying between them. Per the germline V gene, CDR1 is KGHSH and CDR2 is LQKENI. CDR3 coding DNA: TGTGCCAGCTCAGCCAGACGTATGGGGGGGGAGCCGAACACTGAAGCTTTCTTT. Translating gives CASSARRMGGEPNTEAFF.

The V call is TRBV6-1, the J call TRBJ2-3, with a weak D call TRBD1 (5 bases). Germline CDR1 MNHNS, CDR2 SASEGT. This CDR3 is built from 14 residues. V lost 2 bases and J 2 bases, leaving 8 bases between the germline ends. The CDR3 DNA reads TGTGCCAGCAGTGAACCGGACAACACAGATACGCAGTATTTT. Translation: CASSEPDNTDTQYF.

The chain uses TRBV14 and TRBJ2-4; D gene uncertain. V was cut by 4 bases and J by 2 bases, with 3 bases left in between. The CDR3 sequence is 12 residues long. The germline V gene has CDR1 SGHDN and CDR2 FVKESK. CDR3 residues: CASSPTKNIQYF. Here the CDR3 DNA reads TGTGCCAGCAGCCCTACCAAAAACATTCAGTACTTC.

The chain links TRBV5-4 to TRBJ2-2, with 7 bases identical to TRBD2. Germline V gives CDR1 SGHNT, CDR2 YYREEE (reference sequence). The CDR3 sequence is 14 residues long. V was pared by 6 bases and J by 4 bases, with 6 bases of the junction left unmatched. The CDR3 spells CASKPGGTTGELFF. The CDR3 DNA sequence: TGTGCCAGCAAACCGGGGGGTACCACCGGGGAGCTGTTTTTT.

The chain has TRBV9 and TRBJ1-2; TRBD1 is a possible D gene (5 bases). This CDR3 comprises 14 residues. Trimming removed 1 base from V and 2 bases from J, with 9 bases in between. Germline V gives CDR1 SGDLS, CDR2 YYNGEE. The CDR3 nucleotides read TGTGCCAGCAGCGTAACTACAGGAAACTATGGCTACACCTTC. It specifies CASSVTTGNYGYTF.

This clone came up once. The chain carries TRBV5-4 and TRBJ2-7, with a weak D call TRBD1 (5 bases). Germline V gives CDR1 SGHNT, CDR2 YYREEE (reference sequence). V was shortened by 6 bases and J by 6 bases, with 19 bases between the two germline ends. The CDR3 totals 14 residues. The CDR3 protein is CASTSLRGRGEQYF. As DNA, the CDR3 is TGTGCCAGCACCTCCCTTAGGGGAAGGGGCGAGCAGTACTTC. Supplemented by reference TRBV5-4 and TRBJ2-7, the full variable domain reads ETGVTQSPTHLIKTRGQQVTLRCSSQSGHNTVSWYQQALGQGPQFIFQYYREEENGRGNFPPRFSGLQFPNYSSELNVNALELDDSALYLCASTSLRGRGEQYFGPGTRLTVT.

The CDR3 reads CASSLEQGFNQPQHF. CDR3 DNA: TGTGCCAGCAGTTTAGAGCAGGGCTTCAATCAGCCCCAGCATTTT. This chain joins TRBV28 and TRBJ1-5; weak D call: TRBD1 (5 bases). Germline lookup yields CDR1 MDHEN and CDR2 SYDVKM. The CDR3 is 15 amino acids. V lost 2 bases and J lost 3, with 11 bases in between.

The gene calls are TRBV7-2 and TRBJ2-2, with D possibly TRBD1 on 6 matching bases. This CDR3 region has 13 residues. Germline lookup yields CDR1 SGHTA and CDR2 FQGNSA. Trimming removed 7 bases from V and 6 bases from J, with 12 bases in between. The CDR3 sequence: CASTVQGAGELFF. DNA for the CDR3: TGTGCCAGCACCGTACAGGGCGCCGGGGAGCTGTTTTTT.

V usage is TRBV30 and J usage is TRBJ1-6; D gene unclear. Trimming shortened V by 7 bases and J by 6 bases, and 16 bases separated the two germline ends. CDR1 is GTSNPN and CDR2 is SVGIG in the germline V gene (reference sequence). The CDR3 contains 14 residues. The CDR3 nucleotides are TGTGCCTCCTCACCCTCCCAGGTTAATTCACCCCTCCACTTT. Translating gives CASSPSQVNSPLHF.

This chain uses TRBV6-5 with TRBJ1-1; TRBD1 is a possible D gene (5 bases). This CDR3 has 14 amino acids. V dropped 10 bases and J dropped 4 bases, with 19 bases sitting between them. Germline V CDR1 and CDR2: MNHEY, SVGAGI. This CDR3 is CATQGSQWFTEAFF. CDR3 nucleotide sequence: TGTGCCACCCAGGGTAGTCAGTGGTTCACTGAAGCTTTCTTT.

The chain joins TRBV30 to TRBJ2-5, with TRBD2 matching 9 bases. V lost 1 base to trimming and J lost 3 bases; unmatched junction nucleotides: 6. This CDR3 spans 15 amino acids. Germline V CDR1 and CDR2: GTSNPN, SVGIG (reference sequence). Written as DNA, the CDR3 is TGTGCCTGGAGTGGGGGCGGGGGGGGAAAAGAGACCCAGTACTTC. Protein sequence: CAWSGGGGGKETQYF.